The 16 T cell receptor beta chains below all came from one sample that was sequenced in a study of regulatory T cells in long-lasting Graves disease. This sample's time point: persistent/refractory GD, antithyroid drugs over 5 years with positive TRAb. The TCR library was made from RNA extracted from PBMCs. Libraries of TCR beta came from iRepertoire HTBI primers plus Arm-PCR of CDR3 regions. Using its own MiXCR run on the multiplex PCR reads, TCRdb lists one record per CDR3 protein. The sample lists 700,000 or so distinct CDR3 sequences; around 32% were seen once. Source: peripheral blood mononuclear cells (PBMCs), taken when the disease was refractory, from a patient treated with antithyroid drugs. The receptors come from a female donor with Graves disease.

This chain uses TRBV7-9 with TRBJ2-5, with D perhaps TRBD1 (7 bases). Germline CDR1 is SEHNR and CDR2 is FQNEAQ (reference sequence). Trimming cost V 3 bases and J 2 bases, with 16 bases left between them. There are 16 residues in the CDR3. The CDR3, as DNA: TGTGCCAGCAGCTTCCCGCGGGGACAGACACAAGAGACCCAGTACTTC. It codes for CASSFPRGQTQETQYF.

Concerning this clonotype: A read error may produce the germline difference seen at one junction end. The V call is TRBV5-1, the J call TRBJ2-7; 7 bases map to TRBD2. This CDR3 spans 14 amino acids. Germline values: CDR1 SGHRS, CDR2 YFSETQ. CDR3 protein: CASSWGTNSYGQYF. CDR3 DNA sequence: TGCGCCAGCAGCTGGGGGACTAACTCCTACGGGCAGTACTTC.

V and J are TRBV20-1 and TRBJ1-2; D is undetermined. Per the germline V gene, CDR1 is DFQATT and CDR2 is SNEGSKA (reference sequence). V shed 0 bases and J shed 2 bases, with 7 bases lying between them. This CDR3 comprises 13 residues. In nucleotides, the CDR3 is TGCAGTGCTAGAGATGACCGGAACTATGGCTACACCTTC. Translating gives CSARDDRNYGYTF.

The sample holds many counts of this clonotype. V and J are TRBV28 and TRBJ2-5, with D possibly TRBD2 on 7 matching bases. Trimming shortened V by 7 bases and J by 4 bases, and 13 bases separated the two germline ends. CDR3 length equals 13 residues. The germline CDR1 and CDR2 sequences are MDHEN and SYDVKM. The CDR3 sequence is CASTVGGAETQYF. The CDR3 bases are TGTGCCAGCACCGTGGGGGGGGCAGAGACCCAGTACTTC. Full variable domain (rest looked up from reference TRBV28 and TRBJ2-5): DVKVTQSSRYLVKRTGEKVFLECVQDMDHENMFWYRQDPGLGLRLIYFSYDVKMKEKGDIPEGYSVSREKKERFSLILESASTNQTSMYLCASTVGGAETQYFGPGTRLLVL.

This clonotype has just a few counts. The chain carries TRBV11-2 and TRBJ1-4; perhaps TRBD1 as D (5 bases). CDR3 length: 14 amino acids. Germline loops: CDR1 SGHAT, CDR2 FQNNGV. Trimming shortened V by 5 bases and J by 7 bases, and 14 bases separated the two germline ends. CDR3 amino acids: CASSPRGGGEKLFF. In DNA, the CDR3 is TGTGCCAGCAGCCCCCGCGGGGGGGGTGAAAAACTGTTTTTT.

V and J are TRBV9 and TRBJ1-2, with 8 bases aligning to TRBD1. CDR1 and CDR2 (germline): SGDLS, YYNGEE. Trimming cost V 3 bases and J 5 bases; bases outside gene matches: 6. The length of the CDR3 is 14 residues. CDR3 in DNA: TGTGCCAGCAGCGGACAGGGGAAATCTTATGGCTACACCTTC. Amino acid sequence: CASSGQGKSYGYTF.

This clonotype was seen only a few times. One end of the junction fails to match germline, which may point to a read error. This CDR3 is CASSWGQPGDTIYF. The CDR3 bases are TGTGCCAGCAGCTGGGGACAGCCTGGAGACACCATATATTTT. V usage is TRBV11-2 and J usage is TRBJ1-3; TRBD1 agrees at 7 bases. The CDR3 spans 14 residues. Germline assignment: CDR1 SGHAT and CDR2 FQNNGV. The full variable domain, in which reference TRBV11-2 and TRBJ1-3 provide the parts outside the CDR3, is EAGVAQSPRYKIIEKRQSVAFWCNPISGHATLYWYQQILGQGPKLLIQFQNNGVVDDSQLPKDRFSAERLKGVDSTLKIQPAKLEDSAVYLCASSWGQPGDTIYFGEGSWLTVV.

The sample holds a few counts of this clonotype. The V gene is TRBV12-3 or TRBV12-4, the J gene TRBJ1-5; perhaps TRBD1 as D (6 bases). Trimming removed 3 bases from V and 6 bases from J, with 12 bases in between. This CDR3 spans 14 amino acids. This CDR3 is CASSFNRVGQPQHF. CDR3 nucleotides: TGTGCCAGCAGTTTTAACAGGGTTGGTCAGCCCCAGCATTTT.

The rearrangement uses TRBV2 and TRBJ1-2, with 7 bases identical to TRBD1. The V and J ends lost 0 bases and 5 bases, in that order; junction bases with no gene match: 6. The CDR3 runs 15 residues. The V gene's germline CDR1 is SNHLY and CDR2 FYNNEI. CDR3 DNA sequence: TGTGCCAGCAGTGAAGCTCGGAGGGGGCTTTATGGCTACACCTTC. Translation: CASSEARRGLYGYTF.

This rearrangement joins TRBV6-1 to TRBJ2-3, with TRBD2 matching over 13 bases. This CDR3 spans 18 amino acids. Germline trimming cut 5 bases from V and 5 bases from J; bases unmatched to any gene: 13. CDR1 is MNHNS, CDR2 SASEGT, per germline. The CDR3 sequence is CASSQTPGLAGTRDTQYF. The CDR3 DNA follows: TGTGCCAGCAGTCAGACGCCGGGACTAGCGGGGACGAGAGATACGCAGTATTTT.

The chain recombines TRBV7-3 with TRBJ2-2; 11 nucleotides align to TRBD2. The CDR3 totals 17 residues. V lost 4 bases and J lost 4; bases outside the gene matches: 8. Germline loops: CDR1 SGHTA, CDR2 FQGTGA. As DNA, the CDR3 is TGTGCCAGCAGCTCCCGGACTAGCGGGCACCTCACCGGGGAGCTGTTTTTT. Amino acids: CASSSRTSGHLTGELFF.

This clonotype was picked up a small number of times. The rearrangement links TRBV20-1 to TRBJ1-1; D is undetermined. V was shortened by 3 bases and J by 0 bases, with 14 bases between the two germline ends. Per germline, CDR1 DFQATT and CDR2 SNEGSKA (reference sequence). This CDR3 has 15 amino acids. The DNA of the CDR3 is TGCAGTGCTAGGCCGGCAGAAACCCTGAACACTGAAGCTTTCTTT. This translates into CSARPAETLNTEAFF.

This clonotype appeared a few times. CDR3 nucleotide sequence: TGTGCCAGCAGTTACTCAGGGGCGATCAATCAGCCCCAGCATTTT. It encodes CASSYSGAINQPQHF. The chain combines TRBV6-5 with TRBJ1-5; a weak D match, TRBD1 (5 bases). Germline CDR1 and CDR2: MNHEY and SVGAGI. CDR3 size: 15 residues. Trimming took off 0 bases at V and 3 bases at J, with 9 bases between the two ends.

This clonotype has at least ten counts. V is TRBV5-1 and J is TRBJ2-7, with a weak D call TRBD2 (6 bases). Looked up from germline, CDR1 is SGHRS and CDR2 is YFSETQ. This CDR3 has 14 residues. V was trimmed by 0 bases and J by 3 bases, leaving 10 bases between them. In DNA, the CDR3 is TGCGCCAGCAGCTTGGCCGGGAGCATCTACGAGCAGTACTTC. Amino acids: CASSLAGSIYEQYF.

The table lists this clonotype with a few counts. The chain joins TRBV3-1 to TRBJ2-5, with TRBD1 matching over 9 bases. The CDR3 contains 18 residues. Germline V CDR1 and CDR2: LGHDT, YNNKEL (reference sequence). Trimming took 4 bases from V and 2 from J; bases not matched to a gene: 14. CDR3 sequence: CASSPRTGEAGNQETQYF. CDR3 nucleotide sequence: TGTGCCAGCAGCCCCCGGACAGGGGAGGCGGGAAATCAAGAGACCCAGTACTTC.

The V call is TRBV6-1, the J call TRBJ1-1; D not certain. The CDR3 is made up of 15 amino acids. The V end lost 6 bases, the J end lost 2 bases, and 16 bases lay between the germline ends. Germline-derived CDR1 and CDR2 are MNHNS and SASEGT. The CDR3 nucleotides are TGTGCCAGCAGGAAGCCGACGGACCTAAACACTGAAGCTTTCTTT. Translated, it gives CASRKPTDLNTEAFF.